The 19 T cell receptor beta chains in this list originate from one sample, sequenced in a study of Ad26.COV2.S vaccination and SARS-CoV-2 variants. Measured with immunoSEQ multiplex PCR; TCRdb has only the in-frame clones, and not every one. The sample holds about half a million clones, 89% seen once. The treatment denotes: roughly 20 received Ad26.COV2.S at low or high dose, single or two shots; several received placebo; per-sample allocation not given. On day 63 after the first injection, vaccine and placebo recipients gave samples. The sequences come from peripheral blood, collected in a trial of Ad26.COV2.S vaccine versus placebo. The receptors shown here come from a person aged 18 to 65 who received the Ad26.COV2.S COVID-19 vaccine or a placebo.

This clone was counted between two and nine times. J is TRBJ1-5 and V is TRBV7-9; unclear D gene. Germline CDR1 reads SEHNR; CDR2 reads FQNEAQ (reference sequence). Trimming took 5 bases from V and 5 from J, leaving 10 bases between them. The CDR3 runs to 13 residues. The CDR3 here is CASSPFADQPQHF. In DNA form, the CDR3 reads TGTGCCAGCAGCCCATTTGCGGATCAGCCCCAGCATTTT.

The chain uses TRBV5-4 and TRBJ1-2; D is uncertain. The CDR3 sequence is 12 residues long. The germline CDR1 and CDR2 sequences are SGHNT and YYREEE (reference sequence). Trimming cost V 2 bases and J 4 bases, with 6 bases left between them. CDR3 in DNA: TGTGCCAGCAGCTTTTACAGCTATGGCTACACCTTC. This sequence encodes CASSFYSYGYTF.

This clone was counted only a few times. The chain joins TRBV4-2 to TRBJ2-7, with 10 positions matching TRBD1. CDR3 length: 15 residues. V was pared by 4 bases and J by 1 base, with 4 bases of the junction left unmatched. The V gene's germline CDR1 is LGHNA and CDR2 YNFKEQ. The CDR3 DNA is TGTGCCAGCAGCCGCGAGGGACAGGGGTCCTACGAGCAGTACTTC. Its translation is CASSREGQGSYEQYF.

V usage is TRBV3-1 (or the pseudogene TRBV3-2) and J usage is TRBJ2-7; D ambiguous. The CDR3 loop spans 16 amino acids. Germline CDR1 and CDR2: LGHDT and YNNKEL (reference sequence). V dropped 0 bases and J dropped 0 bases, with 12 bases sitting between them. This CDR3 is CASSQDLSRSSYEQYF. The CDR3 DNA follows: TGTGCCAGCAGCCAAGATTTAAGCAGAAGCTCCTACGAGCAGTACTTC.

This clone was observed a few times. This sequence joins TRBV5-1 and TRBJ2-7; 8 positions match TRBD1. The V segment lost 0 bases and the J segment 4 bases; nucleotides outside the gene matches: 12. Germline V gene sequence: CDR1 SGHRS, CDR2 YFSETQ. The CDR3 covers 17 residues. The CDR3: CASSLGWGQVTKYEQYF. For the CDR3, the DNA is TGCGCCAGCAGCTTGGGTTGGGGACAGGTGACGAAATACGAGCAGTACTTC.

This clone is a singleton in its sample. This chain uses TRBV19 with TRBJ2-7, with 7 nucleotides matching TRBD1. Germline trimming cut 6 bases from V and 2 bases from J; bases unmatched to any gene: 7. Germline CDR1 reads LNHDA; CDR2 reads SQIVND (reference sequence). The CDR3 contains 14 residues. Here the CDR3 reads CASRTDRSPYEQYF. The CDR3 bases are TGTGCCAGTAGGACGGACAGGTCCCCCTACGAGCAGTACTTC.

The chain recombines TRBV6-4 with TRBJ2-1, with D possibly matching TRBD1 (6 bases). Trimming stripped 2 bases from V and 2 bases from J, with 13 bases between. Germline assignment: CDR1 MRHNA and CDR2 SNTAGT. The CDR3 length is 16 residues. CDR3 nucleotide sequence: TGTGCCAGCAGTGACAAGGGGGACCGAACCTACAATGAGCAGTTCTTC. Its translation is CASSDKGDRTYNEQFF.

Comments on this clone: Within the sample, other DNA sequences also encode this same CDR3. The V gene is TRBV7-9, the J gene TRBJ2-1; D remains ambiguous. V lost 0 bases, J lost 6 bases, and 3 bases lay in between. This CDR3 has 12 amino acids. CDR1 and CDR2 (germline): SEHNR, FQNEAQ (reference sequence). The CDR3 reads CASSLASNEQFF. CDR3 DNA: TGTGCCAGCAGCTTAGCGTCCAATGAGCAGTTCTTC.

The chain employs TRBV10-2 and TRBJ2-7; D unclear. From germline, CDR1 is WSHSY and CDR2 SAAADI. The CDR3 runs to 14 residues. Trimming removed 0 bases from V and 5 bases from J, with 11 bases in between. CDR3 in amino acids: CASSESSIVNEQYF. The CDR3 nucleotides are TGCGCCAGCAGTGAGTCCTCCATCGTAAACGAGCAGTACTTC.

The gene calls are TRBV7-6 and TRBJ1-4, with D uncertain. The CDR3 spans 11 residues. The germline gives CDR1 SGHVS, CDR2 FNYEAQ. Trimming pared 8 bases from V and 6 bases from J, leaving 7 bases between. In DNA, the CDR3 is TGTGCCAGCGGCCGGTATGAAAAACTGTTTTTT. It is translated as CASGRYEKLFF.

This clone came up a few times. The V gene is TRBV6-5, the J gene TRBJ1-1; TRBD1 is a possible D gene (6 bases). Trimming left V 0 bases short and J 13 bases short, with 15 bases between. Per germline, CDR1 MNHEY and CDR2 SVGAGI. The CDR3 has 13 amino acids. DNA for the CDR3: TGTGCCAGCAGTTACTCGCTACGGGGGGCTATTTTCTTT. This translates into CASSYSLRGAIFF.

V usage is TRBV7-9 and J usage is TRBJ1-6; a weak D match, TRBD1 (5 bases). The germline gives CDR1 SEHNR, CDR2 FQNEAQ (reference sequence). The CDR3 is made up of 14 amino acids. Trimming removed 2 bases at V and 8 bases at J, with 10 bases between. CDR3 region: CASSLMGRDSPLHF. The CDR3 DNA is TGTGCCAGCAGCTTAATGGGCAGGGATTCACCCCTCCACTTT.

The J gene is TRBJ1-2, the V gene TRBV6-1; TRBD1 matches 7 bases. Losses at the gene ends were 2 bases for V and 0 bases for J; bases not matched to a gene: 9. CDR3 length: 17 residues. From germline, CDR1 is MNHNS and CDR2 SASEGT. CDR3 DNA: TGTGCCAGCAGTGAATTGGCAGGGGGGCGAGCTAACTATGGCTACACCTTC. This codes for CASSELAGGRANYGYTF.

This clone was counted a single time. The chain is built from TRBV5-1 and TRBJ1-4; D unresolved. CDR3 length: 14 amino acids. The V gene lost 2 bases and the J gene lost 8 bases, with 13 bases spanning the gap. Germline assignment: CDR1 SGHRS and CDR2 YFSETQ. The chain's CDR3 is CASSFGGIREKLFF. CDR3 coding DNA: TGCGCCAGCAGCTTCGGAGGTATAAGGGAAAAACTGTTTTTT.

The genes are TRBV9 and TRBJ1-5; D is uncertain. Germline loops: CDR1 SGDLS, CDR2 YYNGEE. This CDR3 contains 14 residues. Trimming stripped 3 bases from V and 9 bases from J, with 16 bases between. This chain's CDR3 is CASSALPDKGPQHF. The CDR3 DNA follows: TGTGCCAGCAGCGCCCTTCCCGACAAGGGGCCCCAGCATTTT.

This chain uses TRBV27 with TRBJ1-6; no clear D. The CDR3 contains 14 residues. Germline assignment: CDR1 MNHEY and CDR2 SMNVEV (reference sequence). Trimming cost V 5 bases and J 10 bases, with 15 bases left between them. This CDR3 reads CASSPRELLSPLHF. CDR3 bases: TGTGCCAGCAGTCCACGCGAGTTGCTCTCACCCCTCCACTTT.

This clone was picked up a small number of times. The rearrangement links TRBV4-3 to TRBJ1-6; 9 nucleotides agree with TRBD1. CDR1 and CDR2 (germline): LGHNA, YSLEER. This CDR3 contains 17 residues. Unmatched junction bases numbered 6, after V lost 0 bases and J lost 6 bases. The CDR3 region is CASSQDLGGQGNSPLHF. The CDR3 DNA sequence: TGCGCCAGCAGCCAAGATCTGGGGGGACAGGGTAATTCACCCCTCCACTTT.

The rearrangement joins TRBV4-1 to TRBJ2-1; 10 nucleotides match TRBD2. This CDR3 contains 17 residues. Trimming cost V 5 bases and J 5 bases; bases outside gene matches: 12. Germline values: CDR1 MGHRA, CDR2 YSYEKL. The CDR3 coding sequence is TGCGCCAGCAGCTACGCCCTCGGGCTAGCGGGAGACAATGAGCAGTTCTTC. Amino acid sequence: CASSYALGLAGDNEQFF.

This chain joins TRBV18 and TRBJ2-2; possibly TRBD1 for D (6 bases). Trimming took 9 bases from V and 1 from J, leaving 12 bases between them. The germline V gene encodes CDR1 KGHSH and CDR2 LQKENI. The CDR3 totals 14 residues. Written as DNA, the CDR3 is TGTGCCAGTCAAAAGGGACAGAACACCGGGGAGCTGTTTTTT. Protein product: CASQKGQNTGELFF.